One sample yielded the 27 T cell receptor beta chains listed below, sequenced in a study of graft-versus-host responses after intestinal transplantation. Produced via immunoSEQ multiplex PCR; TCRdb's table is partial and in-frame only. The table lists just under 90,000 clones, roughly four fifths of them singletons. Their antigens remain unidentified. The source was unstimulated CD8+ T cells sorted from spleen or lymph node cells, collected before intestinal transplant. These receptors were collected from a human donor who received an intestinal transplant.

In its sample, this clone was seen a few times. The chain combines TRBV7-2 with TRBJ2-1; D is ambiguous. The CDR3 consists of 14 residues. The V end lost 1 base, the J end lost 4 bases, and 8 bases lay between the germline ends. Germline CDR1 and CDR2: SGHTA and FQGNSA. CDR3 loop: CASSLDSGYNEQFF. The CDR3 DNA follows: TGTGCCAGCAGCTTAGATTCCGGATACAATGAGCAGTTCTTC.

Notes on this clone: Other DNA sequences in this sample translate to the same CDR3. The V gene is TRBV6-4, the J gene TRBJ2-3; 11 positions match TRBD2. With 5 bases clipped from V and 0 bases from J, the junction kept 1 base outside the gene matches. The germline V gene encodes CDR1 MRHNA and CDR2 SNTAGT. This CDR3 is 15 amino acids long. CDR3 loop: CASSRTSGSTDTQYF. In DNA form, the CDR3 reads TGTGCCAGCAGTCGGACTAGCGGGAGCACAGATACGCAGTATTTT.

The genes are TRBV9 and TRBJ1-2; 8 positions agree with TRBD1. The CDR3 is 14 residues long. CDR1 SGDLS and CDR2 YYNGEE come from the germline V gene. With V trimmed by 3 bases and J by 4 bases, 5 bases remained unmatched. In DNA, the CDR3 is TGTGCCAGCAGCGCCGTCGGACAGGGCTATGGCTACACCTTC. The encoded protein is CASSAVGQGYGYTF.

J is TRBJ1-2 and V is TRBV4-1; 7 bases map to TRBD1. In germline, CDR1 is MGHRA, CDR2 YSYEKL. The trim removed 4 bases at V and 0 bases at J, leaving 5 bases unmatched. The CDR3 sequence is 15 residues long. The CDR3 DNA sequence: TGCGCCAGCAGCCCAGGGACAGTACCTAACTATGGCTACACCTTC. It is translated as CASSPGTVPNYGYTF.

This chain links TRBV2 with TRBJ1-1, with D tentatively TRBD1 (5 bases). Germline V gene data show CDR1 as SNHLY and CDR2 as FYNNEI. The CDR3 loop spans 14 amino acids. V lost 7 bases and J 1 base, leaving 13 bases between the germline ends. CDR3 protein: CASTNAGGNTEAFF. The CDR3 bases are TGTGCCAGCACCAACGCCGGGGGGAACACTGAAGCTTTCTTT.

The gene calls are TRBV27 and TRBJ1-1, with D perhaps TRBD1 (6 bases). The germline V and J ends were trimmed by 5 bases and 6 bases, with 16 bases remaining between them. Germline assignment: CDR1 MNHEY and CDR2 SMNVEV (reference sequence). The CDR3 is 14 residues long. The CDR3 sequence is CASSQGGLGSEAFF. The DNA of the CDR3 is TGTGCCAGCAGTCAAGGGGGACTTGGCTCTGAAGCTTTCTTT.

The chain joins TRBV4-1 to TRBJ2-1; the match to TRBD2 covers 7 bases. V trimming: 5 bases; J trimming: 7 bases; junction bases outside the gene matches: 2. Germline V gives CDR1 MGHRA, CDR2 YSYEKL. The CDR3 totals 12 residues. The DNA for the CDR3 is TGCGCCAGCAGCGGGACTATGAATGAGCAGTTCTTC. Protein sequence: CASSGTMNEQFF.

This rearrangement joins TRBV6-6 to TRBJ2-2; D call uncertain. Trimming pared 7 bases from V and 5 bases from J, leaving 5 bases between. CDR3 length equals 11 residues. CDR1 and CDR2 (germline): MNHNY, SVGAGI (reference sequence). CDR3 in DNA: TGTGCCAGCATGGCTACCGGGGAGCTGTTTTTT. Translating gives CASMATGELFF.

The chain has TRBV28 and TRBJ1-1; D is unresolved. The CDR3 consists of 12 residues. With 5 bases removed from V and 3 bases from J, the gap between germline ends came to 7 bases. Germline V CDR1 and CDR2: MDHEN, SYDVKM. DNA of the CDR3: TGTGCCAGCAGTCCCTTGTACACTGAAGCTTTCTTT. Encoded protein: CASSPLYTEAFF.

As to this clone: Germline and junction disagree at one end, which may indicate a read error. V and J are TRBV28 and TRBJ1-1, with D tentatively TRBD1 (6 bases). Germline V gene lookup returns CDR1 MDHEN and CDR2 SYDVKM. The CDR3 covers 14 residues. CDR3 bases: TGTTCCAGCAGCCCGGGACACCTGAACACTGAAGCTTTCTTT. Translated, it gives CSSSPGHLNTEAFF.

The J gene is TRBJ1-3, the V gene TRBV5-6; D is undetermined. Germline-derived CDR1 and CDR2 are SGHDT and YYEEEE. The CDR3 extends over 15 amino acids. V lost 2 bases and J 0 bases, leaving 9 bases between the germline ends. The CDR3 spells CASSFDGSSGNTIYF. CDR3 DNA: TGTGCCAGCAGCTTTGACGGTTCCTCTGGAAACACCATATATTTT.

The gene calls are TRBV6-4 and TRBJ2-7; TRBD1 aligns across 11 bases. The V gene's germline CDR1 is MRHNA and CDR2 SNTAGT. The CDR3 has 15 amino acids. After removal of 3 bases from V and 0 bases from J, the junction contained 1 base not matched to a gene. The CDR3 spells CASSEGTGGSYEQYF. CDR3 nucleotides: TGTGCCAGCAGTGAGGGGACAGGGGGCTCCTACGAGCAGTACTTC.

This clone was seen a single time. The CDR3 reads CATSRDRGLGPTEAFF. The CDR3 DNA reads TGTGCCACCAGCAGAGATAGGGGTTTGGGTCCGACTGAAGCTTTCTTT. The chain recombines TRBV15 with TRBJ1-1; D perhaps matches TRBD1 (5 bases). Trimming left V 0 bases short and J 5 bases short, with 16 bases between. CDR1 is LNHNV, CDR2 YYDKDF, per germline (reference sequence). This CDR3 contains 16 residues.

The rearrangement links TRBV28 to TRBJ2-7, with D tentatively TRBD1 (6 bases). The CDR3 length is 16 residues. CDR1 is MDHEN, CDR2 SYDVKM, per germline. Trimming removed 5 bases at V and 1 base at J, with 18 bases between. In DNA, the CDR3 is TGTGCCAGCAGTCCACTTGGGGCAGGGGCGTCCTACGAGCAGTACTTC. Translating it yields CASSPLGAGASYEQYF.

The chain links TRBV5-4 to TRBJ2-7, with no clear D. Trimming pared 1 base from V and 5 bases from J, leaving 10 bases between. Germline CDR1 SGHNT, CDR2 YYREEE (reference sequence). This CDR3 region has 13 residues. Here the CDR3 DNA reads TGTGCCAGCAGCTTGACAGCTTCGGACGAGCAGTACTTC. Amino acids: CASSLTASDEQYF.

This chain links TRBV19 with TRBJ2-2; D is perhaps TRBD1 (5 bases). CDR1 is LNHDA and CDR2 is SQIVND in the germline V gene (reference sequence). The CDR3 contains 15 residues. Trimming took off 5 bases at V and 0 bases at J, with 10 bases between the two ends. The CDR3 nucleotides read TGTGCCAGTAGTCTCGACAGCTCGAACACCGGGGAGCTGTTTTTT. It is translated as CASSLDSSNTGELFF.

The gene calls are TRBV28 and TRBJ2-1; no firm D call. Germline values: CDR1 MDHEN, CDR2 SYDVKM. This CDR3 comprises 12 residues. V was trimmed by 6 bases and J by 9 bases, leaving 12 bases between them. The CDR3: CASSRVRGEQFF. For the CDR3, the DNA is TGTGCCAGCAGCCGAGTGAGAGGTGAGCAGTTCTTC. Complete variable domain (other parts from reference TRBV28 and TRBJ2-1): DVKVTQSSRYLVKRTGEKVFLECVQDMDHENMFWYRQDPGLGLRLIYFSYDVKMKEKGDIPEGYSVSREKKERFSLILESASTNQTSMYLCASSRVRGEQFFGPGTRLTVL.

CDR3 DNA: TGTGCCAGCAGTAACTTGGGACTAGCGGGAGACAAGAACATTCAGTACTTC. Translation gives CASSNLGLAGDKNIQYF. This chain connects TRBV5-6 to TRBJ2-4; 14 bases are a match to TRBD2. V was pared by 5 bases and J by 7 bases, with 11 bases of the junction left unmatched. Per the germline V gene, CDR1 is SGHDT and CDR2 is YYEEEE. The CDR3 extends over 17 amino acids.

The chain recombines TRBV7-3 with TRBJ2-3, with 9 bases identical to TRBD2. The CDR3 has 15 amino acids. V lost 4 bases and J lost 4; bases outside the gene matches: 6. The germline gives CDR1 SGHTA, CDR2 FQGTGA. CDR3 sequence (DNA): TGTGCCAGCAGCTCCGGCGGGGGGGCCTCAGATACGCAGTATTTT. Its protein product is CASSSGGGASDTQYF.

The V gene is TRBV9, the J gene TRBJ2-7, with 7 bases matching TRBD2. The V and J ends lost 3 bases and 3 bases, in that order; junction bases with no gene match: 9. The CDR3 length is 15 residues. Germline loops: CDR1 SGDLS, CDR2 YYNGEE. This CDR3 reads CASSALGGDLYEQYF. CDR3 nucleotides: TGTGCCAGCAGCGCCCTTGGGGGGGATCTCTACGAGCAGTACTTC.

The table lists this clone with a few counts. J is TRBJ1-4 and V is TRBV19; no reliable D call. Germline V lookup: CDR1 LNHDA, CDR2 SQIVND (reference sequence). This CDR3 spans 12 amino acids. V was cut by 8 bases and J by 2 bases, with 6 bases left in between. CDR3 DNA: TGTGCCAGTGCGGGCACTAATGAAAAACTGTTTTTT. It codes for CASAGTNEKLFF. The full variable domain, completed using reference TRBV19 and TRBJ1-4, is DGGITQSPKYLFRKEGQNVTLSCEQNLNHDAMYWYRQDPGQGLRLIYYSQIVNDFQKGDIAEGYSVSREKKESFPLTVTSAQKNPTAFYLCASAGTNEKLFFGSGTQLSVL.

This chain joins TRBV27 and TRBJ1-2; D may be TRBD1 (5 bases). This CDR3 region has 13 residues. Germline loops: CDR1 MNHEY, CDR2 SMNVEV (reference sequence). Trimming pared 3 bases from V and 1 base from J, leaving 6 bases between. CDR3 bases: TGTGCCAGCAGTTTTGGGGGTAACTATGGCTACACCTTC. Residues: CASSFGGNYGYTF.

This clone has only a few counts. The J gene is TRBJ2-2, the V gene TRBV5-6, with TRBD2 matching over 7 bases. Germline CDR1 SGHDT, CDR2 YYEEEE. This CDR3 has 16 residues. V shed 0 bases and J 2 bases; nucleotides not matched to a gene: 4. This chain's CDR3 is CASSLGGRDNTGELFF. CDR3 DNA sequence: TGTGCCAGCAGCTTGGGAGGGAGGGACAACACCGGGGAGCTGTTTTTT.

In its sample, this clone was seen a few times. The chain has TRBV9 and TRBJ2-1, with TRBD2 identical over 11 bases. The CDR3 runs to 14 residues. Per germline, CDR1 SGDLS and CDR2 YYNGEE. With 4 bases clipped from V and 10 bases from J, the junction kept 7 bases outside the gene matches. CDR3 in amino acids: CASSLLAGGWEQFF. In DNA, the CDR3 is TGTGCCAGCAGCCTTCTAGCGGGAGGTTGGGAGCAGTTCTTC.

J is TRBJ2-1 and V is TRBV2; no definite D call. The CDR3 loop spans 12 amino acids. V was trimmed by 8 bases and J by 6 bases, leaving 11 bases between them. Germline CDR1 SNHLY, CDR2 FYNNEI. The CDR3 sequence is CASGTVVNEQFF. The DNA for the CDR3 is TGTGCCAGCGGAACAGTAGTCAATGAGCAGTTCTTC.

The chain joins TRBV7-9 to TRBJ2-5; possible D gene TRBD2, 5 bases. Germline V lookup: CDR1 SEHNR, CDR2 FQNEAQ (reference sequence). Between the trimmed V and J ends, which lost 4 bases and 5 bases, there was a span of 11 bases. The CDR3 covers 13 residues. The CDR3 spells CASSSASLETQYF. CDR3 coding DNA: TGTGCCAGCAGCTCGGCTAGCCTGGAGACCCAGTACTTC.

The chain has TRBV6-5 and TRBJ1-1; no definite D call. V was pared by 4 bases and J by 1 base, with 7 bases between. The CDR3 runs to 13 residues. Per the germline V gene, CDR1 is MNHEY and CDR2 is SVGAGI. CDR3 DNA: TGTGCCAGCAGTTGGCAAAAGAACACTGAAGCTTTCTTT. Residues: CASSWQKNTEAFF.